This TCR beta chain is from a study of CD8+ T cells in alopecia areata. In the study overall: Each of the treated patients was given oral tofacitinib, 5 to 10 mg twice daily, for moderate-to-severe alopecia areata. General study points: Sharing of TCR sequences between patients (possibly for HLA-related reasons) was less clear than in mice.

cDNA reverse transcribed from extracted RNA served as the sequencing template. Clones were read by immunoSEQ multiplex PCR, and TCRdb kept only the in-frame ones, dropping some. The data contain nearly 200,000 clones, roughly 64% of them seen just once; the ten biggest clones take up about 5.1%. The V and J ends lost 4 bases and 5 bases, in that order; junction bases with no gene match: 5. The CDR3 consists of 14 residues. CDR1 and CDR2 (germline): SGHTA, FQGNSA. Treatment described: oral pan-JAK inhibitor, 5-10 mg twice daily. Peripheral blood samples and lesional scalp punch biopsies were obtained from alopecia areata patients. In the case of this clone: The antigen is not known. Other DNA sequences in the sample encode the same CDR3.

The sequencing here drew on CD4+ T cells sorted from blood, taken at week 24, from a patient treated with tofacitinib. The receptor was isolated from a human donor with alopecia areata. The chain employs TRBV7-2 and TRBJ1-1; TRBD1 matches 9 bases. The DNA of the CDR3 is TGTGCCAGCAGCTCCGGACAGGGGTGGACTGAAGCTTTCTTT. Its protein product is CASSSGQGWTEAFF. The variable domain in full, completed from reference TRBV7-2 and TRBJ1-1, reads GAGVSQSPSNKVTEKGKDVELRCDPISGHTALYWYRQSLGQGLEFLIYFQGNSAPDKSGLPSDRFSAERTGGSVSTLTIQRTQQEDSAVYLCASSSGQGWTEAFFGQGTRLTVV.